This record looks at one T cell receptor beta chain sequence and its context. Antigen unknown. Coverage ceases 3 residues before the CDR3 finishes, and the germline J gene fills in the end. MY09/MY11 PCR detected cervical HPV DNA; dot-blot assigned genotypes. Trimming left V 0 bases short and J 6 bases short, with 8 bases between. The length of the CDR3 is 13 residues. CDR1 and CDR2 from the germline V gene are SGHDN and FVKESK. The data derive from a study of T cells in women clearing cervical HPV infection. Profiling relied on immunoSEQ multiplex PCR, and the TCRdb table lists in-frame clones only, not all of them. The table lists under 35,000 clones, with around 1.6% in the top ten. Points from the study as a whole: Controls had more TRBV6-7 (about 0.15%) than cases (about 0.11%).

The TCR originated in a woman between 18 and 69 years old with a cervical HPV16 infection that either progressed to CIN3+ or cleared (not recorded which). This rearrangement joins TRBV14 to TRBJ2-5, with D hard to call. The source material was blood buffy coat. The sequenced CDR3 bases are TGTGCCAGCAGCCAAGATTCCATCCAGACC. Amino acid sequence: CASSQDSIQT. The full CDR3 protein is CASSQDSIQTQYF.